Listed below are T cell receptor beta chains from one sample, sequenced in a study of shared T cell receptors in the human thymus. Assay used: immunoSEQ multiplex PCR; TCRdb lists only in-frame clones, some missing. The sample records 540,000 or so clones, around 78% being singletons. These records were also assigned to another study, of human thymus T cells.

The sequenced sample consisted of thymocytes. The receptors here all came from a boy under three years old with a congenital heart defect. CDR3s include the opening cysteine and the closing phenylalanine or tryptophan. The size entry is marked missing in some rows and otherwise reads once, few, many or a size class.

v_gene,abundance,j_gene,CDR3aa
TRBV29-1,.,TRBJ2-1,CSGTSGRLFHEQFF
TRBV29-1,.,TRBJ2-5,CSAGGTGWQETQYF
TRBV7-2,.,TRBJ2-5,CASSLGGGYLETQYF
TRBV7-9,.,TRBJ1-1,CASSLEGAVTEAFF
TRBV14,.,TRBJ2-5,CASSPTGTLETQYF
TRBV27,few,TRBJ2-1,CASSYTGSKEQFF
TRBV27,once,TRBJ2-6,CASSPTPRDSSGANVLTF
TRBV19,once,TRBJ1-4,CASISRVNEKLFF
TRBV4-2,.,TRBJ2-5,CASSQSSGDGRAGETQYF
TRBV7-8,.,TRBJ2-3,CASSLEIRDTQYF
TRBV19,.,TRBJ2-3,CASTRGGPGCTSTDTQYF
TRBV7-2,.,TRBJ2-3,CASSLERGLAGGDTQYF
TRBV18,.,TRBJ1-5,CASSQQGDSNQPQHF
TRBV7-2,once,TRBJ2-7,CASSLGAPSGILGYEQYF
TRBV21-1,.,TRBJ2-7,CASSKEVGQRYEQYF
TRBV30,.,TRBJ2-3,CAWSDSGSTDTQYF
TRBV6-1,.,TRBJ2-7,CASSGKTGAYEQYF
TRBV7-9,.,TRBJ2-3,CASSLEGQGGTDTQYF
TRBV11-2,once,TRBJ1-2,CASSQGHPYGYTF
TRBV15,.,TRBJ2-7,CATRDSRNEQYF
TRBV4-1,.,TRBJ1-4,CASSQGGDRLLEKLFF
TRBV27,.,TRBJ1-1,CASSPSRGEAFF
TRBV27,.,TRBJ2-7,CASSLRSDGTGIPSTYEQYF
TRBV9,.,TRBJ1-2,CASSARGIGYGYTF
TRBV5-1,few,TRBJ2-5,CASSLSETQYF
TRBV5-1,.,TRBJ2-7,CASRYRDSDYEQYF
TRBV10-1,.,TRBJ2-7,CASSPRGGHEQYF